Listed below are T cell receptor beta chains from one sample, sequenced in a study of cytomegalovirus exposure and HLA in healthy donors. The assay was immunoSEQ multiplex PCR, and TCRdb's table has in-frame clones only and misses some. The sample has 30,000 to 45,000 clones; approximately 55% are singletons. The sequencing input was PBMCs. Every receptor here comes from a woman between 35 and 50 years old in good health and CMV-seropositive. The CDR3 runs from the conserved cysteine through the conserved F or W. Fields, in order: V gene, clone size, J gene, D gene, CDR3 DNA, CDR3 protein. The D gene is left open where the match is weak. Some rows have no size entry. The others give once, few or many, or a class for an expanded clone.

TRBV12-5	few	TRBJ2-7	TRBD1	TGTGCTAGTGGTTTGCCAGGGACAGGGATGTACGAGCAGTACTTC	CASGLPGTGMYEQYF
TRBV5-1	NA	TRBJ1-1	NA	TGCGCCAGCAGCTTGACGTATTCGGCTGAAGCTTTCTTT	CASSLTYSAEAFF
TRBV4-3	NA	TRBJ2-7	NA	TGCGCCAGCAGCCAACTTGTAGACACTTCCTACGAGCAGTACTTC	CASSQLVDTSYEQYF
TRBV9	NA	TRBJ2-3	NA	TGTGCCAGCAGCGTACCGGACAATAAGGGGACGCAGTATTTT	CASSVPDNKGTQYF
TRBV4-1	NA	TRBJ2-1	TRBD2	TGCGCCAGCAGCCACTTGGCTAGCGGGGGGGGCCACAATGAGCAGTTCTTC	CASSHLASGGGHNEQFF
TRBV27	NA	TRBJ1-6	NA	TGTGCCAGCAGTTTTAGTAGTAATTCACCCCTCCACTTT	CASSFSSNSPLHF
TRBV10-1	NA	TRBJ1-2	NA	TGCGCCAGCAGCGAGACCAGGGGCCTCGGCTACACCTTC	CASSETRGLGYTF
TRBV5-1	NA	TRBJ2-5	NA	TGCGCCAGCAGGGCGACAGTTTTGTTCGAGACCCAGTACTTC	CASRATVLFETQYF
TRBV4-1	few	TRBJ2-1	TRBD2	TGCGCCAGCAGCGCCGGGACTAACCTCGATGAGCAGTTCTTC	CASSAGTNLDEQFF
TRBV4-1	NA	TRBJ1-1	NA	TGCGCCAGCAGCCAAGCAGACAGGAGGAATGAAGCTTTCTTT	CASSQADRRNEAFF
TRBV6-6	NA	TRBJ2-2	NA	TGTGCCAGCAGAACTAGTGCGGCCGGGGAGCTGTTTTTT	CASRTSAAGELFF
TRBV5-1	NA	TRBJ1-6	NA	TGCGCCAGCAGCTTGAGGTCAGGGGATAATTCACCCCTCCACTTT	CASSLRSGDNSPLHF
TRBV12-5	few	TRBJ2-1	NA	TGTGCTAGTGGTTTGCCGGGGTTCAATGAGCAGTTCTTC	CASGLPGFNEQFF
TRBV6-4	once	TRBJ1-1	NA	TGTGCCAGCAGTAATGAGATGAACACTGAAGCTTTCTTT	CASSNEMNTEAFF
TRBV4-1	NA	TRBJ2-1	TRBD2	TGCGCCAGCAGCCAAGGGACTAGCGGGGGGCGCAATGAGCAGTTCTTC	CASSQGTSGGRNEQFF
TRBV6-5	NA	TRBJ2-7	NA	TGTGCCAGTAGAAATCGGCTAGCCGACGAGCAGTACTTC	CASRNRLADEQYF
TRBV21-1	NA	TRBJ2-7	NA	TGTGCCAGCAGCAAAGCCCCCAGGATGTCCTTCTACGAGCAGTACTTC	CASSKAPRMSFYEQYF
TRBV4-2	NA	TRBJ2-5	NA	TGTGCCAGCAGCCAAGATCGGAGAGAGACCCAGTACTTC	CASSQDRRETQYF
TRBV6-5	NA	TRBJ1-1	NA	TGTGCCAGCAGTTACAGAGTTCGAACTGAAGCTTTCTTT	CASSYRVRTEAFF
TRBV10-3	NA	TRBJ1-4	TRBD1	TGTGCCATCAGTGCCCAGGGGGCAACTAATGAAAAACTGTTTTTT	CAISAQGATNEKLFF
TRBV7-3	few	TRBJ2-1	NA	TGTGCCAGCAGCTTAAATAGCCCCAGTGAGCAGTTCTTC	CASSLNSPSEQFF
TRBV12-5	once	TRBJ2-7	NA	TGTGCTAGTGGCAGGGACTCCCCTCCCTACGAGCAGTACTTC	CASGRDSPPYEQYF
TRBV5-4	NA	TRBJ2-5	TRBD2	TGTGCCAGCAGCCGGGATAGCGGGGGGGAAGAGACCCAGTACTTC	CASSRDSGGEETQYF
TRBV2	NA	TRBJ1-6	TRBD1	TGTGCCAGCAGCGCAAAAGGGGGCACTACAGGGGTCAATTCACCCCTCCACTTT	CASSAKGGTTGVNSPLHF
TRBV5-1	NA	TRBJ2-2	NA	TGCGCCAGCAGCAAGTCCCGGTTCACGAACACCGGGGAGCTGTTTTTT	CASSKSRFTNTGELFF
TRBV4-1	NA	TRBJ2-5	TRBD2	TGCGCCAGCAGCCAAGGGAGCGGGGTGGAGACCCAGTACTTC	CASSQGSGVETQYF
TRBV5-6	few	TRBJ2-7	NA	TGTGCCAGCAGCCGGGACATCTACGAGCAGTACTTC	CASSRDIYEQYF
TRBV6-5	NA	TRBJ2-6	NA	TGTGCCAGCAGTATACAAGGGGCTGGGGCCAACGTCCTGACTTTC	CASSIQGAGANVLTF
TRBV6-6	few	TRBJ2-2	NA	TGTGCCAGCAGTAGACAGGTCCACACCGGGGAGCTGTTTTTT	CASSRQVHTGELFF